A selection of T cell receptor beta chains follows, all from one sample in a study of T cells in Graves' hyperthyroidism and ophthalmopathy. A single record per CDR3 protein comes from TCRdb applying MiXCR to the multiplex PCR reads. The sample has 500,000 to 600,000 distinct CDR3 sequences, about a sixth seen once. Sequencing input: blood. The receptors stem from a woman in her late teens or twenties with Graves' hyperthyroidism. Each CDR3 is given with its conserved first and last residue. The order of the fields is D gene, V gene, J gene, CDR3 protein. D genes are given only for firm matches.

NA,TRBV19,TRBJ1-1,CATKLSPGRTNTEAFF
TRBD1,TRBV12-3/TRBV12-4,TRBJ1-2,CASSQTGRDGYTF
TRBD1,TRBV3-1,TRBJ1-2,CASSQATGGGYGYTF
NA,TRBV20-1,TRBJ1-1,CSASMGGDTEAFF
TRBD2,TRBV7-2,TRBJ2-7,CASDLLGAGGYEQYF
TRBD2,TRBV6-2/TRBV6-3,TRBJ2-5,CASSYSGLAGGRETQYF
NA,TRBV20-1,TRBJ2-7,CSARGDQNEQYF
TRBD1,TRBV15,TRBJ2-2,CATTGTGGLELFF
NA,TRBV20-1,TRBJ1-1,CSAPSFGSGKDTEAFF
NA,TRBV30,TRBJ2-2,CAWRGDMNTGELFF
NA,TRBV6-1,TRBJ1-3,CASTIPGWEDGNTIYF
NA,TRBV20-1,TRBJ1-6,CSARGQLSPLHF
NA,TRBV7-9,TRBJ1-2,CASSQRRDYGYTF
TRBD1,TRBV20-1,TRBJ2-7,CSARPSRTGDGEQYF